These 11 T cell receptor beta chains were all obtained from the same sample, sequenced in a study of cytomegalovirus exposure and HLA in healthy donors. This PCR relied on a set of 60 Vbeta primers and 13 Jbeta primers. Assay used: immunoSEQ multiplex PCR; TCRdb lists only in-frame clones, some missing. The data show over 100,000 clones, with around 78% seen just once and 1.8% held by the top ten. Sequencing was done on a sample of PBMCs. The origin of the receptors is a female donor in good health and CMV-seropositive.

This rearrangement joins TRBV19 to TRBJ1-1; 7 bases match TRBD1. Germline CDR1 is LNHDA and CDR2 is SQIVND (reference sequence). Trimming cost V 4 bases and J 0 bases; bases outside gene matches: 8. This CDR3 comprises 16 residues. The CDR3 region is CASSSRTGYMNTEAFF. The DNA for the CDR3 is TGTGCCAGTAGTAGCCGGACAGGCTATATGAACACTGAAGCTTTCTTT.

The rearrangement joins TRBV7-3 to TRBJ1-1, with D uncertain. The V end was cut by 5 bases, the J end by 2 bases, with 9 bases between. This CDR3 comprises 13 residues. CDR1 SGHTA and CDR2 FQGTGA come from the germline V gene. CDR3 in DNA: TGTGCCAGCAGCCAACAGAGTAACACTGAAGCTTTCTTT. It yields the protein CASSQQSNTEAFF.

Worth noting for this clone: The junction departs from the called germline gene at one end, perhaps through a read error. The CDR3 is CSAEGRRTARGTEAFF. The CDR3 DNA reads TGCAGCGCTGAAGGGCGGCGGACAGCCCGGGGCACTGAAGCTTTCTTT. The V and J genes are TRBV29-1 and TRBJ1-1; possibly TRBD1 for D (6 bases). Germline V gives CDR1 SQVTM, CDR2 ANQGSEA. The CDR3 runs to 16 residues.

CDR3 residues: CASRGTGEGEHGYTF. The CDR3 DNA is TGTGCCAGCCGCGGGACAGGGGAAGGGGAACATGGCTACACCTTC. The genes are TRBV6-5 and TRBJ1-2; TRBD1 agrees at 10 bases. Germline V CDR1 and CDR2: MNHEY, SVGAGI. J gave up 6 bases and V 8 bases, and 12 bases lay outside the gene matches. The CDR3 consists of 15 residues.

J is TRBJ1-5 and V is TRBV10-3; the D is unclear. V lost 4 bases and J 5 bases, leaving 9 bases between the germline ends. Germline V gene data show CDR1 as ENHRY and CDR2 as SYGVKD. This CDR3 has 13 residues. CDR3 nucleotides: TGTGCCATCAGTGCCGGCGGGTATCAGCCCCAGCATTTT. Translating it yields CAISAGGYQPQHF.

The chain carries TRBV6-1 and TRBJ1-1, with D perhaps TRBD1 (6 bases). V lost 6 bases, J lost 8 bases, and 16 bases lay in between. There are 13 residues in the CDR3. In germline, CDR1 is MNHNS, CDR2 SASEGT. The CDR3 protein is CASRPPATGEAFF. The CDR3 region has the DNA TGTGCCAGCAGGCCCCCAGCGACAGGAGAAGCTTTCTTT.

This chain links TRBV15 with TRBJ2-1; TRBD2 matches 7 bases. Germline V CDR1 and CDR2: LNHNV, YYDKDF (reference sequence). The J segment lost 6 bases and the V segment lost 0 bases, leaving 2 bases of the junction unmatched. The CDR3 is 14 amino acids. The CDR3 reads CATSREGGGNEQFF. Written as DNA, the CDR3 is TGTGCCACCAGCAGAGAGGGGGGGGGCAATGAGCAGTTCTTC.

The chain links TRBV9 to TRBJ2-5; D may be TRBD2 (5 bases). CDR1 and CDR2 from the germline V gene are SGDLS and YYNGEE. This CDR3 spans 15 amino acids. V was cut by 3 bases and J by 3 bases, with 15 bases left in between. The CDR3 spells CASSAELVSKETQYF. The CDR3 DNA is TGTGCCAGCAGCGCAGAACTAGTCTCCAAAGAGACCCAGTACTTC.

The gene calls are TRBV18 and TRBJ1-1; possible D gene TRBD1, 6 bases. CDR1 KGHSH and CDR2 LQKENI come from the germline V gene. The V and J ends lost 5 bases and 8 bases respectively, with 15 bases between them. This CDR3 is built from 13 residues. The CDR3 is CASSTTVRGEAFF. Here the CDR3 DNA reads TGTGCCAGCTCAACCACCGTTAGGGGGGAAGCTTTCTTT.

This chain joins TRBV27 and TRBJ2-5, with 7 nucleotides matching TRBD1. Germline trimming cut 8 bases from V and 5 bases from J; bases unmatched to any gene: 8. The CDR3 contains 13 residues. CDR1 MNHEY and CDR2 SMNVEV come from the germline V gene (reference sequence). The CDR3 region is CASGEQGWETQYF. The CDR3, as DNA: TGTGCCAGCGGGGAACAGGGGTGGGAGACCCAGTACTTC.

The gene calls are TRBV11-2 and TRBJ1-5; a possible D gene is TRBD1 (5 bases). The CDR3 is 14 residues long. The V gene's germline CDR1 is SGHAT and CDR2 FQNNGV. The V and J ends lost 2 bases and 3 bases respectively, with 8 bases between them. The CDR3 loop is CASSLHRFNQPQHF. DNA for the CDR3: TGTGCCAGCAGCTTACACAGGTTCAATCAGCCCCAGCATTTT.